This T cell receptor beta chain was found in a study of blood T cell repertoires in COVID-19 (dated by TCRdb to the early 2020s). At the level of the whole study: The collaborator samples originated in the United States, Italy and Spain and spanned the acute and convalescent phases of COVID-19. The material from the prospective study consisted of cDNA or gDNA derived from T cells, B-cell-depleted T cells, or PBMCs. The dataset comprised deeply sampled blood TCRbeta repertoires from subjects exposed to, actively infected with, or recovered from COVID-19. The repertoires were released in a freely available public database intended as a resource for research on the immune response to SARS-CoV-2. Samples were obtained from the ongoing ImmuneRACE study (first 160 participants) and from over 1,000 subjects provided by 6 global collaborators. The sample metadata nearly always contained a de-identified subject ID, COVID-19 status, age in years and sex. HLA class I and class II types, where available, came from metadata supplied by the sample provider rather than from assay-based typing.

The collaborating institutions used their own protocols to collect whole blood in K2EDTA tubes. For TCRbeta analysis, collaborators shipped samples as frozen whole blood, isolated PBMCs, or DNA extracted from either of those sample types. This clone appeared once. What this receptor recognizes is not known. The sample holds no much larger clone one base away, and base qualities are not on file. Study-wide conclusions, independent of this receptor: The quantity of clinical and demographic metadata differed by source and by participant and was supplied without curation.

TCRbeta CDR3 regions were amplified from genomic DNA using the immunoSEQ Assay, a bias-controlled multiplex PCR. The study's processing was this. The number of nucleated cells in each sample was estimated from the amplification of reference gene primers within the assay. To quantify the absolute abundance of each unique TCRbeta CDR3 rearrangement, sequence reads were collapsed and filtered. For each sample, productive Simpson clonality was calculated as the square root of Simpson's diversity index over productive rearrangements. The table was pulled from immuneACCESS by TCRdb, which kept in-frame rearrangements only. Such tables lose some clones; where checked, under half of the loss comes from unresolved V genes, and the rest has no known cause. V, J and clone size reflect that table, while D and trimming were determined from the DNA. The sample has 140,000 to 150,000 clones on record, approximately 80% of them singletons. Of the sample, 7.5% to 9.5% is held by the ten largest clones.

The CDR3, cysteine through phenylalanine, is 14 amino acids long. The DNA shown is the 42-base CDR3, in frame from base 1. From a lookup of the germline V gene (reference sequence), CDR1 and CDR2 are MNHEY and SMNVEV. V is pruned by 6 bases and J by 7 bases, leaving 7 bases of the junction without a gene match. The chain links TRBV27 with TRBJ2-1, with 9 central nucleotides matching TRBD2. The sequence derives from a human donor with acute or convalescent COVID-19. The donor label of this sample is uncertain. The source material was peripheral blood. Here the CDR3 is given as CASRGGGALNEQFF. DNA sequence: TGTGCCAGCAGAGGCGGGGGGGCATTGAATGAGCAGTTCTTC.